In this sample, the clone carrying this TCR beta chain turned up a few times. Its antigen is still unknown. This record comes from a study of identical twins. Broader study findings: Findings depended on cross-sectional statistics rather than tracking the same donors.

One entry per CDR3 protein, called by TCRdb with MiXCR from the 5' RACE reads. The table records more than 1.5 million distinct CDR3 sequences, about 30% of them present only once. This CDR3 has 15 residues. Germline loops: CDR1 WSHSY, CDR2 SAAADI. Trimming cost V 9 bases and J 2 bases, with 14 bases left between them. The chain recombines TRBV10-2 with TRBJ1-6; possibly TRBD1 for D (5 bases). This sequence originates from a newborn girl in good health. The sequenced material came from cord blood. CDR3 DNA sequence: TGCGCCAGTAGGGCCCGGGGCACCTATAATTCACCCCTCCACTTT. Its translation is CASRARGTYNSPLHF.